Presented here are 19 T cell receptor beta chains from one specimen sequenced in a study of blood T cell repertoires in COVID-19. TCRdb's table, derived via immunoSEQ multiplex PCR, lists solely in-frame clones and lacks some. The sample holds a few hundred thousand clones, about 90% seen once. Sequencing was performed on PBMCs or T cells enriched from blood (not recorded which). The receptors shown here come from a woman between 45 and 65 years old who had been exposed to COVID-19.

The chain links TRBV27 to TRBJ2-1; 9 bases are shared with TRBD2. CDR1 is MNHEY, CDR2 SMNVEV, per germline (reference sequence). Losses at the gene ends were 2 bases for V and 5 bases for J; bases not matched to a gene: 4. This CDR3 spans 15 amino acids. CDR3 loop: CASSLAGGPHNEQFF. Written as DNA, the CDR3 is TGTGCCAGCAGTTTAGCGGGGGGGCCTCACAATGAGCAGTTCTTC.

V usage is TRBV28 and J usage is TRBJ1-1; no reliable D call. CDR3 length: 14 residues. Germline V gene sequence: CDR1 MDHEN, CDR2 SYDVKM. Trimming took 9 bases from V and 0 from J, leaving 14 bases between them. CDR3 in amino acids: CASIFSNMNTEAFF. CDR3 sequence (DNA): TGTGCCAGTATTTTTTCGAACATGAACACTGAAGCTTTCTTT.

The J gene is TRBJ2-5, the V gene TRBV13, with 13 bases matching TRBD2. The CDR3 totals 17 residues. Germline V gene sequence: CDR1 PRHDT, CDR2 FYEKMQ (reference sequence). V lost 5 bases and J lost 2; bases outside the gene matches: 8. The CDR3 sequence: CASSPPPLAGGQETQYF. Here the CDR3 DNA reads TGTGCCAGCAGCCCGCCCCCACTAGCGGGGGGGCAAGAGACCCAGTACTTC.

J is TRBJ1-2 and V is TRBV28; 7 bases agree with TRBD1. The ends lost 11 bases at V and 4 bases at J; junction bases unmatched: 10. There are 13 residues in the CDR3. The germline V gene encodes CDR1 MDHEN and CDR2 SYDVKM. CDR3 sequence reads: CAARDSQIYGYTF. The CDR3, as DNA: TGTGCCGCTAGGGACAGCCAGATCTATGGCTACACCTTC.

The rearrangement links TRBV5-1 to TRBJ2-3; TRBD1 aligns across 9 bases. The germline CDR1 and CDR2 sequences are SGHRS and YFSETQ. J lost 4 bases, V lost 3 bases, and 15 bases had no gene match. The CDR3 contains 18 residues. DNA for the CDR3: TGCGCCAGCAGCTGGGGACAGGGAGGGTTCCGGGTGGCAGATACGCAGTATTTT. Amino acid sequence: CASSWGQGGFRVADTQYF.

The chain combines TRBV28 with TRBJ2-5; D may be TRBD1 (6 bases). Germline V lookup: CDR1 MDHEN, CDR2 SYDVKM. The length of the CDR3 is 13 residues. The V gene lost 6 bases and the J gene lost 5 bases, with 13 bases spanning the gap. CDR3 amino acids: CASSQDRRETQYF. CDR3 DNA sequence: TGTGCCAGCAGCCAGGACAGACGTGAGACCCAGTACTTC.

This chain links TRBV19 with TRBJ1-5; TRBD1 is a possible D gene (5 bases). This CDR3 spans 14 amino acids. Germline values: CDR1 LNHDA, CDR2 SQIVND (reference sequence). Trimming shortened V by 2 bases and J by 1 base, and 6 bases separated the two germline ends. The CDR3 region is CASSIRGSNQPQHF. In nucleotides, the CDR3 is TGTGCCAGTAGTATACGGGGGAGCAATCAGCCCCAGCATTTT.

The chain employs TRBV19 and TRBJ1-5; perhaps TRBD1 as D (5 bases). The germline CDR1 and CDR2 sequences are LNHDA and SQIVND (reference sequence). With 7 bases removed from V and 4 bases from J, the gap between germline ends came to 11 bases. CDR3 length: 13 residues. The CDR3 is CASTQGRNQPQHF. CDR3 bases: TGTGCCAGTACCCAGGGTCGGAATCAGCCCCAGCATTTT.

The chain recombines TRBV19 with TRBJ1-1, with D tentatively TRBD1 (6 bases). Germline CDR1 LNHDA, CDR2 SQIVND (reference sequence). Trimming left V 0 bases short and J 4 bases short, with 18 bases between. The CDR3 has 17 residues. The CDR3: CASSIEAVGQSATEAFF. The CDR3 region has the DNA TGTGCCAGTAGTATAGAGGCGGTAGGACAGTCAGCCACTGAAGCTTTCTTT.

The chain uses TRBV4-2 and TRBJ2-2; 7 bases fit TRBD1. The germline V gene has CDR1 LGHNA and CDR2 YNFKEQ. The CDR3 contains 15 residues. V lost 5 bases and J lost 1; bases outside the gene matches: 4. Written as DNA, the CDR3 is TGTGCCAGCAGCTACAGGGGTCGGAACACCGGGGAGCTGTTTTTT. Its protein is CASSYRGRNTGELFF.

The genes are TRBV19 and TRBJ2-2; possibly TRBD2 for D (6 bases). This CDR3 is 13 amino acids long. Germline CDR1 is LNHDA and CDR2 is SQIVND (reference sequence). Trimming stripped 10 bases from V and 4 bases from J, with 13 bases between. This CDR3 is CATKDGSTGELFF. CDR3 DNA: TGTGCCACCAAGGACGGGAGCACCGGGGAGCTGTTTTTT. Full variable domain (remainder filled in from reference TRBV19 and TRBJ2-2): DGGITQSPKYLFRKEGQNVTLSCEQNLNHDAMYWYRQDPGQGLRLIYYSQIVNDFQKGDIAEGYSVSREKKESFPLTVTSAQKNPTAFYLCATKDGSTGELFFGEGSRLTVL.

The rearrangement links TRBV3-1 (or the pseudogene TRBV3-2) to TRBJ2-1; TRBD2 agrees at 9 bases. The J segment lost 6 bases and the V segment lost 6 bases, leaving 9 bases of the junction unmatched. Per germline, CDR1 LGHDT and CDR2 YNNKEL (reference sequence). This CDR3 is built from 15 residues. The CDR3 DNA reads TGTGCCAGCAGTCCCGGCGGGACTAGCACCAATGAGCAGTTCTTC. Translation: CASSPGGTSTNEQFF.

The J gene is TRBJ2-3, the V gene TRBV3-1 (or the pseudogene TRBV3-2); TRBD1 matches at 7 bases. This CDR3 spans 14 amino acids. Germline assignment: CDR1 LGHDT and CDR2 YNNKEL (reference sequence). V lost 4 bases and J lost 2; bases outside the gene matches: 3. CDR3 in amino acids: CASSRDRVTDTQYF. The CDR3 DNA reads as TGTGCCAGCAGCCGGGACAGAGTCACAGATACGCAGTATTTT.

The chain has TRBV23-1 and TRBJ2-7, with 9 positions matching TRBD1. TRBV23-1 is an ORF; its function is uncertain. Trimming cost V 1 base and J 0 bases; bases outside gene matches: 4. This CDR3 spans 16 amino acids. The CDR3 spells CASSQFTDRGSYEQYF. The CDR3 DNA reads TGCGCCAGCAGTCAATTTACGGACAGGGGCTCCTACGAGCAGTACTTC.

The gene calls are TRBV27 and TRBJ1-6, with 8 bases that match TRBD1. The germline V gene has CDR1 MNHEY and CDR2 SMNVEV (reference sequence). Trimming took 3 bases from V and 9 from J; bases not matched to a gene: 13. This CDR3 comprises 17 residues. The CDR3 DNA follows: TGTGCCAGCAGTTTCCTCCCAGGGGGCATGAGGGGTTCACCCCTCCACTTT. Translating it yields CASSFLPGGMRGSPLHF.

CDR3: CASSQDGPNTEAFF. As DNA, the CDR3 is TGTGCCAGCAGCCAAGATGGGCCGAACACTGAAGCTTTCTTT. This rearrangement joins TRBV3-1 (or the pseudogene TRBV3-2) to TRBJ1-1; no firm D call. The CDR3 totals 14 residues. The ends were cut back, 0 bases at V and 1 base at J, with 6 bases in the middle. From germline, CDR1 is LGHDT and CDR2 YNNKEL (reference sequence).

This clone showed up just a few times. The gene calls are TRBV19 and TRBJ1-5; D gene ambiguous. Germline lookup yields CDR1 LNHDA and CDR2 SQIVND (reference sequence). V was cut by 0 bases and J by 1 base, with 7 bases left in between. The length of the CDR3 is 15 residues. The CDR3 DNA follows: TGTGCCAGTAGTATAGAATCGTTGAGCAATCAGCCCCAGCATTTT. Protein product: CASSIESLSNQPQHF.

The chain recombines TRBV12-3 or TRBV12-4 with TRBJ2-7; D gene ambiguous. CDR3 size: 12 residues. V was trimmed by 0 bases and J by 3 bases, leaving 3 bases between them. CDR3 nucleotides: TGTGCCAGCAGTTTAGCCGGCTACGAGCAGTACTTC. This sequence encodes CASSLAGYEQYF.

There are a few counts of this clone. This chain joins TRBV5-6 and TRBJ1-1; D is uncertain. CDR3 size: 14 residues. Germline V gene lookup returns CDR1 SGHDT and CDR2 YYEEEE. Trimming shortened V by 1 base and J by 9 bases, and 16 bases separated the two germline ends. The CDR3 coding sequence is TGTGCCAGCAGCTTGCATGGTCGATCCGACAAAGCTTTCTTT. It codes for CASSLHGRSDKAFF.